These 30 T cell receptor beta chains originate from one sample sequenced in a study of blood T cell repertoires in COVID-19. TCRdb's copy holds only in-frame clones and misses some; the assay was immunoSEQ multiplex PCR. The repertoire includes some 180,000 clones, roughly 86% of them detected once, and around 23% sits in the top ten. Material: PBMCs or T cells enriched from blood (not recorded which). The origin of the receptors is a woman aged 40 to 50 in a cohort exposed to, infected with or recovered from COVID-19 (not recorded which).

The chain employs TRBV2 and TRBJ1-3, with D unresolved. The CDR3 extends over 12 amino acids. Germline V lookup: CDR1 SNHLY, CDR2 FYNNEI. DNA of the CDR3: TGTGCAGCACGGAGGGAGGGAAACACCATATATTTT. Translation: CAARREGNTIYF.

CDR3 sequence reads: CATSRLGTGGIGYGYTF. The CDR3 DNA reads as TGTGCCACCAGCAGGCTAGGGACAGGGGGCATCGGCTATGGCTACACCTTC. This chain joins TRBV15 and TRBJ1-2, with 12 bases matching TRBD1. CDR1 is LNHNV and CDR2 is YYDKDF in the germline V gene (reference sequence). The CDR3 has 17 residues. V shed 3 bases, J shed 4 bases, and the junction held 9 bases outside the gene matches.

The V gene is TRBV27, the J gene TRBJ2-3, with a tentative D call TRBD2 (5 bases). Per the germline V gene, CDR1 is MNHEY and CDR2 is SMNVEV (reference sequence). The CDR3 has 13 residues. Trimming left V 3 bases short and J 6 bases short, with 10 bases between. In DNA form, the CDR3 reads TGTGCCAGCAGTTTTGCCACGGGGGATACGCAGTATTTT. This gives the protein CASSFATGDTQYF.

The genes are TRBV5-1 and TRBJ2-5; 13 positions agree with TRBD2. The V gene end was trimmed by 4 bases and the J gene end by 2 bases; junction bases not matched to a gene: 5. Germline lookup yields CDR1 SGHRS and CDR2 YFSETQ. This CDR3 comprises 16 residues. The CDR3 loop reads CASSELAGGFQETQYF. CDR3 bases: TGCGCCAGCAGCGAACTAGCGGGGGGGTTTCAAGAGACCCAGTACTTC.

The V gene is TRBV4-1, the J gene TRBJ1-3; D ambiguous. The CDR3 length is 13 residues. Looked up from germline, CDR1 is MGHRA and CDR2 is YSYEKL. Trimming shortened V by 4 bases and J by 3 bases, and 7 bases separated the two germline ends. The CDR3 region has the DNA TGCGCCAGCAGCCCAGGTGGTGGAAACACCATATATTTT. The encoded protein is CASSPGGGNTIYF.

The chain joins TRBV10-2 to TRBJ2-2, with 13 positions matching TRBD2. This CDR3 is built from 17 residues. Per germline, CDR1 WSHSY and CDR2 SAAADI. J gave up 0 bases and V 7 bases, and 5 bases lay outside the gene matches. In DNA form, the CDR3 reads TGCGCCAGCATAAAGGGACTAGCGGGGACGAACACCGGGGAGCTGTTTTTT. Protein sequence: CASIKGLAGTNTGELFF.

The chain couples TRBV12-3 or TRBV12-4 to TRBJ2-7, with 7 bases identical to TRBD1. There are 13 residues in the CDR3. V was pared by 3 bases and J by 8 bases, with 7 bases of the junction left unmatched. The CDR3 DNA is TGTGCCAGCAGTTTCCACAGGGGAGCAAAGCAGTACTTC. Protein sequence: CASSFHRGAKQYF.

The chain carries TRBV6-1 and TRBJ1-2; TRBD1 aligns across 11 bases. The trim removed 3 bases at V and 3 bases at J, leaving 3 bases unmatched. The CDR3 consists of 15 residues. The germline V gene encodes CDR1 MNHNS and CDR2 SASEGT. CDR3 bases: TGTGCCAGCAGTGAGGACAGGGGGCGGTACTATGGCTACACCTTC. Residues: CASSEDRGRYYGYTF.

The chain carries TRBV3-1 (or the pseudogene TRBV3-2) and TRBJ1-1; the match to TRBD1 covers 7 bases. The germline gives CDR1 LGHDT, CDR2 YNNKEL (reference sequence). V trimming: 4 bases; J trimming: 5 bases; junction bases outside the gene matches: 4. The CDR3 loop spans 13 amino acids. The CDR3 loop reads CASSPLTGTEAFF. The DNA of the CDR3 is TGTGCCAGCAGCCCATTGACAGGGACTGAAGCTTTCTTT.

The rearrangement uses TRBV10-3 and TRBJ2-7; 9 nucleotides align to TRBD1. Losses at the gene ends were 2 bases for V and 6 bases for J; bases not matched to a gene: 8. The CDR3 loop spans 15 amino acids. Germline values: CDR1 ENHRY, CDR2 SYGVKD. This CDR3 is CAISEDIGTGTEQYF. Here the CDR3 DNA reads TGTGCCATCAGTGAGGACATCGGGACAGGGACCGAGCAGTACTTC.

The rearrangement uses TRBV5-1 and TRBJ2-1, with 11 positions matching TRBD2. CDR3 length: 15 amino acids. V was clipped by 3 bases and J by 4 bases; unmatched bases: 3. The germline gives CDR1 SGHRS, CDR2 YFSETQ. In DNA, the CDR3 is TGCGCCAGCAGCTCCGGGACTAGCGGTTACAATGAGCAGTTCTTC. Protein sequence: CASSSGTSGYNEQFF.

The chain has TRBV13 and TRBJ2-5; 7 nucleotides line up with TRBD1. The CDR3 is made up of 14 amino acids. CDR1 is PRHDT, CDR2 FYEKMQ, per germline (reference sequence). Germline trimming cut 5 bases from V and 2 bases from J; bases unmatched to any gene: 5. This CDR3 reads CASSARGIQETQYF. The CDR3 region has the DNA TGTGCCAGCAGCGCCAGGGGGATACAAGAGACCCAGTACTTC.

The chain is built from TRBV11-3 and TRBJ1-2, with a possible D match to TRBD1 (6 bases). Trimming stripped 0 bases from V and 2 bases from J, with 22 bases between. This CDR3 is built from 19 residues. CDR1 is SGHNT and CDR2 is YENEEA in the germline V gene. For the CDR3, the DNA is TGTGCCAGCAGCTTAGATCCTCAAAACGCTCCGGGACACAACTATGGCTACACCTTC. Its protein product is CASSLDPQNAPGHNYGYTF.

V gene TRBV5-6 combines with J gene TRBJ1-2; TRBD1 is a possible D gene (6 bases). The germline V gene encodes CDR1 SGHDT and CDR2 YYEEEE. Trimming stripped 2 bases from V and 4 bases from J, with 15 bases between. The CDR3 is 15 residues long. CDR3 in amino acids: CASSFGDNYFYGYTF. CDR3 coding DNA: TGTGCCAGCAGCTTTGGGGACAACTATTTCTATGGCTACACCTTC.

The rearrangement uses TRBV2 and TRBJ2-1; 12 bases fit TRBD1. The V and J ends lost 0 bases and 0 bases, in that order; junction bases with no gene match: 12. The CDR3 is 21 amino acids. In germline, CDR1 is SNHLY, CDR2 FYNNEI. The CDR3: CASSEAPSWGQGAFSYNEQFF. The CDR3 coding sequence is TGTGCCAGCAGTGAAGCCCCCTCCTGGGGACAGGGGGCTTTCTCCTACAATGAGCAGTTCTTC.

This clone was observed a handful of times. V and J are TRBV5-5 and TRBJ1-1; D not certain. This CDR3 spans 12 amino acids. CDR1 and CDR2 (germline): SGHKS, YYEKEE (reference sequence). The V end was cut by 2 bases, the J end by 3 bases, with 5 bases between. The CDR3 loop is CASSFGHTEAFF. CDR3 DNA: TGTGCCAGCAGCTTTGGGCACACTGAAGCTTTCTTT.

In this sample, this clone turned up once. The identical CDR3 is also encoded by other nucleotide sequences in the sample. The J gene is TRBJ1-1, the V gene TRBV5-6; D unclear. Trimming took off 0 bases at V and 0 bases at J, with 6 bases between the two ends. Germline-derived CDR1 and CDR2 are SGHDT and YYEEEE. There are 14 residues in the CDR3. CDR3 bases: TGTGCCAGCAGCTTGGGACACGTGAACACTGAAGCTTTCTTT. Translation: CASSLGHVNTEAFF. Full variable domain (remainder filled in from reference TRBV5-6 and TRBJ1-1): DAGVTQSPTHLIKTRGQQVTLRCSPKSGHDTVSWYQQALGQGPQFIFQYYEEEERQRGNFPDRFSGHQFPNYSSELNVNALLLGDSALYLCASSLGHVNTEAFFGQGTRLTVV.

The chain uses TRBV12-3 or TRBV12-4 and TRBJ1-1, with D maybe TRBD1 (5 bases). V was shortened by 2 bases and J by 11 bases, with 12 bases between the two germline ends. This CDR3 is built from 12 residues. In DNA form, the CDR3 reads TGTGCCAGCAGTTTAAATGGCAGGGCCGCTTTCTTT. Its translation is CASSLNGRAAFF.

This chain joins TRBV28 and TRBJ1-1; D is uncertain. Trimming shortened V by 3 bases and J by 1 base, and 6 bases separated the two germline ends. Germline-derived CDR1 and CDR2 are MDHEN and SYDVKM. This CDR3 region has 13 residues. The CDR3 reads CASSFHRNTEAFF. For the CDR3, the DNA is TGTGCCAGCAGTTTCCATAGGAACACTGAAGCTTTCTTT.

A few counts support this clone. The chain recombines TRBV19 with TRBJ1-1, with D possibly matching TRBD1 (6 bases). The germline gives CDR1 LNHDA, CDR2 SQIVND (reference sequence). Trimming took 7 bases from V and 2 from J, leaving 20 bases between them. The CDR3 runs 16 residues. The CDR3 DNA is TGTGCCAGTACCCCCGGCGGCGGGGGCCTAAACACTGAAGCTTTCTTT. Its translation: CASTPGGGGLNTEAFF. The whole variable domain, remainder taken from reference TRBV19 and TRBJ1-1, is DGGITQSPKYLFRKEGQNVTLSCEQNLNHDAMYWYRQDPGQGLRLIYYSQIVNDFQKGDIAEGYSVSREKKESFPLTVTSAQKNPTAFYLCASTPGGGGLNTEAFFGQGTRLTVV.

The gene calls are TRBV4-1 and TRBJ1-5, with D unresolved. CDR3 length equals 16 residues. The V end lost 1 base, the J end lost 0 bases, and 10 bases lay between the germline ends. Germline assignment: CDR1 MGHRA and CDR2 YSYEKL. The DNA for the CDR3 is TGCGCCAGCAGCCAAGTTTTCGGAGATAGCAATCAGCCCCAGCATTTT. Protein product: CASSQVFGDSNQPQHF.

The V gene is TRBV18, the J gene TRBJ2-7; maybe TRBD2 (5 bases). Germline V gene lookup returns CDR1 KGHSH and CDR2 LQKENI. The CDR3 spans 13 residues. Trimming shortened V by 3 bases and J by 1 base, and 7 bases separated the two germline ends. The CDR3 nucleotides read TGTGCCAGCTCACCCACTAGTTCCTACGAGCAGTACTTC. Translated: CASSPTSSYEQYF.

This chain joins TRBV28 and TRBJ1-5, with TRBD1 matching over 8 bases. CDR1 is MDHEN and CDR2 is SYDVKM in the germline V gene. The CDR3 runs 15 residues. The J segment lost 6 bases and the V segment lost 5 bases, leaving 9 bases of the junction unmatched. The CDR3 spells CASSLKRTGSQPQHF. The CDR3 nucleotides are TGTGCCAGCAGTCTCAAAAGGACAGGGTCTCAGCCCCAGCATTTT. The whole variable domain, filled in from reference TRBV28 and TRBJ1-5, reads DVKVTQSSRYLVKRTGEKVFLECVQDMDHENMFWYRQDPGLGLRLIYFSYDVKMKEKGDIPEGYSVSREKKERFSLILESASTNQTSMYLCASSLKRTGSQPQHFGDGTRLSIL.

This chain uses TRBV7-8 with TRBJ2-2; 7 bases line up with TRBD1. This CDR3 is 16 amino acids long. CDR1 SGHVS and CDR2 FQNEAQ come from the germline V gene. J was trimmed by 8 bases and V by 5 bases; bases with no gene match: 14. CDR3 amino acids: CASSQTWTGGRGELFF. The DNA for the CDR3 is TGTGCCAGCAGCCAAACCTGGACAGGCGGTAGAGGGGAGCTGTTTTTT.

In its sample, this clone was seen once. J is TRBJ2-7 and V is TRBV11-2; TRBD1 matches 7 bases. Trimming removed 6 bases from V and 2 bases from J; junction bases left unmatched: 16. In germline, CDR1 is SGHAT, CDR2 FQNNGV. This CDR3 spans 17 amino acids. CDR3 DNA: TGTGCCAGCAGACCTAGTATATCACAGGGGCCAGCCTACGAGCAGTACTTC. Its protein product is CASRPSISQGPAYEQYF.

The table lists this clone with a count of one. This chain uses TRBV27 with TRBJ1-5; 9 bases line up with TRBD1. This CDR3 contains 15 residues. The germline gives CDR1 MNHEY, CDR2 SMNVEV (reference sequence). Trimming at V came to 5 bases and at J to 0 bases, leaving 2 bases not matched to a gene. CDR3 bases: TGTGCCAGCAGTCCGGACAGGGGTAGCAATCAGCCCCAGCATTTT. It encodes CASSPDRGSNQPQHF.

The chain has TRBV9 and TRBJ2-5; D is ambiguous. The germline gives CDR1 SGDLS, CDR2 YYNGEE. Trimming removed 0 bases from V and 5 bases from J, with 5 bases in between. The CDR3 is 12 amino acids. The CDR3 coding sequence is TGTGCCAGCAGCGTAGATCGGGAGACCCAGTACTTC. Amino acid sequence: CASSVDRETQYF. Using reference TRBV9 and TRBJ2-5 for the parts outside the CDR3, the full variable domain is DSGVTQTPKHLITATGQRVTLRCSPRSGDLSVYWYQQSLDQGLQFLIQYYNGEERAKGNILERFSAQQFPDLHSELNLSSLELGDSALYFCASSVDRETQYFGPGTRLLVL.

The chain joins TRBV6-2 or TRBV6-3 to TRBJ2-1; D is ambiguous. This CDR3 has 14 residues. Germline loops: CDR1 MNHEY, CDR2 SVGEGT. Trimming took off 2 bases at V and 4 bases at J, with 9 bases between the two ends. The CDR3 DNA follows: TGTGCCAGCAGTTACGGTAGCCCATACAATGAGCAGTTCTTC. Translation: CASSYGSPYNEQFF.

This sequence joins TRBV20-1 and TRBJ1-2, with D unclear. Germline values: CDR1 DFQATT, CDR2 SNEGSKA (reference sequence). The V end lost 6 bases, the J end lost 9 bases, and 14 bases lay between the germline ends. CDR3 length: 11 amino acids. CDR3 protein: CSAIRVWSYTF. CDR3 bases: TGCAGTGCGATCCGGGTCTGGAGCTACACCTTC.

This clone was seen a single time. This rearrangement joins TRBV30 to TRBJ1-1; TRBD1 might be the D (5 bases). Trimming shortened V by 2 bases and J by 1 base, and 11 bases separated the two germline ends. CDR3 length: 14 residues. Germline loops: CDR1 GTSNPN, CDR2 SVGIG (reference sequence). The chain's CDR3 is CAWSFETANTEAFF. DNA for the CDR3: TGTGCCTGGAGTTTCGAGACAGCGAACACTGAAGCTTTCTTT.